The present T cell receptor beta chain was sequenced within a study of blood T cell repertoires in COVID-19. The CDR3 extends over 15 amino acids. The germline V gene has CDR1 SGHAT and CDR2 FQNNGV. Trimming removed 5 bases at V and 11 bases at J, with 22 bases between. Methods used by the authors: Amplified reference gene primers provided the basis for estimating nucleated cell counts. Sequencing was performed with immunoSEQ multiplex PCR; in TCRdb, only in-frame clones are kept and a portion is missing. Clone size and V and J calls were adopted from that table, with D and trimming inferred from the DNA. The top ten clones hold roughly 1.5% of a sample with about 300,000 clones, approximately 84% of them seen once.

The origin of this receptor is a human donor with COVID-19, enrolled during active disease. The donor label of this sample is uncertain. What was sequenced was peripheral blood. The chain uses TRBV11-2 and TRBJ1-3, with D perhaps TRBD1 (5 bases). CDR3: CASSAQVLNPRAIYF. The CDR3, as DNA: TGTGCCAGCAGCGCACAGGTCCTGAACCCTAGGGCCATATATTTT.